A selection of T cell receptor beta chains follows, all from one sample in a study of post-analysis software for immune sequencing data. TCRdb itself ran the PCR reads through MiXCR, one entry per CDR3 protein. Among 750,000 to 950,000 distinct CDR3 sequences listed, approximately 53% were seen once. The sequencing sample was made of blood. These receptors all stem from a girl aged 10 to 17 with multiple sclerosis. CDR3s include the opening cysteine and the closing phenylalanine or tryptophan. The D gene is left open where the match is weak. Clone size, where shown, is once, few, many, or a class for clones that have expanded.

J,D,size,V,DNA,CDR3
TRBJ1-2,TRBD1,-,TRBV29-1,TGCAGCGCGACAGGGAACTATGGCTACACCTTC,CSATGNYGYTF
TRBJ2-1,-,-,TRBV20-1,TGCAGTGCTAGCACAGGACGGGGGGCGGGGTATGAGCAGTTCTTC,CSASTGRGAGYEQFF
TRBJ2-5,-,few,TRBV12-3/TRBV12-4,TGTGCCAGCAGTTCAAGGGCGGGAATTGGGGAGACCCAGTACTTC,CASSSRAGIGETQYF
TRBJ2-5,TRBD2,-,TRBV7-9,TGTGCCAGCAGCTTAGACGTGACTAGCGGGAGGACCCAGTACTTC,CASSLDVTSGRTQYF
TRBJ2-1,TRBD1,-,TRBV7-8,TGTGCCAGCAGCTCCCAGGGGGATCGCTCCTACAATGAGCAGTTCTTC,CASSSQGDRSYNEQFF
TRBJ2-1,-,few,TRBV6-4,TGTGCCAGCAGTGAACGCCCTGAAGATGAGCAGTTCTTC,CASSERPEDEQFF
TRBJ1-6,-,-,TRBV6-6,TGTGCCAGCAGTTACGGCTCACCCCTCCACTTT,CASSYGSPLHF
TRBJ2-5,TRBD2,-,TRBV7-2,TGTGCCAGCAGCTTATCGGTCGGTAAGGGGACTAGCCAGTACTTC,CASSLSVGKGTSQYF
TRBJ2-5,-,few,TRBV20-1,TGCAGTGCTAGAGATCGGAGGGCGACTCGTCCCACAGGGGAAGAGACCCAGTACTTC,CSARDRRATRPTGEETQYF
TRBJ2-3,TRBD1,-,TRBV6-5,TGTGCCAGCAGGGATAACAGGGGCGCAAGCACAGATACGCAGTATTTT,CASRDNRGASTDTQYF
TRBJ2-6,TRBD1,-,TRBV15,TGTGCCACCAGCAGAGAGGGACAGGCGAGCTCTGGGGCCAACGTCCTGACTTTC,CATSREGQASSGANVLTF
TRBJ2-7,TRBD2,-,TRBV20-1,TGCAGTGCCGCTAGCGGGGGCCCCTACGAGCAGTACTTC,CSAASGGPYEQYF
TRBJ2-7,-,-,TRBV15,TGTGCCACCAGCAGAGTAGGAATTCCCTACGAGCAGTACTTC,CATSRVGIPYEQYF
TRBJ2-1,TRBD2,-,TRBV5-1,TGCGCCAGCAGCCCGAGGCAGCGGGAGTCATACAATGAGCAGTTCTTC,CASSPRQRESYNEQFF
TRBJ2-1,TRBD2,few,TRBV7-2,TGTGCCAGCAGCATAGTAGGGAGCGGGAGAGTTGATGAGCAGTTCTTC,CASSIVGSGRVDEQFF
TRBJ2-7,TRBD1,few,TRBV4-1,TGCGCCAGCAGCCCCTCAGGACAGGCGCTTTACGAGCAGTACTTC,CASSPSGQALYEQYF
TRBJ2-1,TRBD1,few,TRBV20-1,TGCAGTACGACCGGGACAGGGCCCCCCAATGAGCAGTTCTTC,CSTTGTGPPNEQFF
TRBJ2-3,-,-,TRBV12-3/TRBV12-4,TGTGCCAGCAGTTGCACAGCTGGGGCGGATACGCAGTATTTT,CASSCTAGADTQYF
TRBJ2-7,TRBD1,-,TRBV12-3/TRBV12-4,TGTGCCAGCAGTTTTGGGGGGACAGGGAAGTTTTACGAGCAGTACTTC,CASSFGGTGKFYEQYF
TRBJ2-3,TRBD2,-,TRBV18,TGTGCCAGCTCACCAACGGGGGGACCCTTCGCAGATACGCAGTATTTT,CASSPTGGPFADTQYF
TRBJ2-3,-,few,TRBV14,TGTGCCAGCAGCCACGTGCTAGAACATACGCAGTATTTT,CASSHVLEHTQYF
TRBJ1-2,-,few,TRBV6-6,TGTGCCAGCAGTTACGTCGACGTCGGGGGTTTGTATGGCTACACCTTC,CASSYVDVGGLYGYTF
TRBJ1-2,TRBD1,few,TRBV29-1,TGCAGCGCCCAGGGACAGCCTGCTAACTATGGCTACACCTTC,CSAQGQPANYGYTF
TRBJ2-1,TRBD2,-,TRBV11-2,TGTGCCAGCAGCTTAGAGAGACTAGCGGGGCACAATGAGCAGTTCTTC,CASSLERLAGHNEQFF
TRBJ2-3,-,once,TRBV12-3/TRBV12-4,TGTGCCAGCTGGGGGATTCAGACCGCAGATACGCAGTATTTT,CASWGIQTADTQYF
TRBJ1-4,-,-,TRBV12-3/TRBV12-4,TGTGCCAGCAGTCTATTGACGGACAGACCGTTTTTT,CASSLLTDRPFF
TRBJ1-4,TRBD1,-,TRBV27,TGTGCCAGCAGCTGGACAGGGGGCGCGGGGGAAAAACTGTTTTTT,CASSWTGGAGEKLFF
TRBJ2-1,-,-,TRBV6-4,TGTGCCAGCAGTGACACTAACTCGTACATCAACAATGAGCAGTTCTTC,CASSDTNSYINNEQFF
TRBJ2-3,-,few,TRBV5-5,TGTGCCAGCAGCAGGACCACAGATACGCAGTATTTT,CASSRTTDTQYF